This TCR beta chain comes out of a study of blood T cell repertoires in COVID-19. Study details: Samples representing acute and convalescent COVID-19 were sourced from the United States, Italy and Spain.

The table came from immunoSEQ multiplex PCR; TCRdb's copy has only in-frame clones and leaves some out. The top ten hold roughly a tenth of the sample, which has roughly 250,000 clones, just under 85% seen once. The CDR3 is 15 amino acids. Per the germline V gene, CDR1 is SNHLY and CDR2 is FYNNEI. V lost 5 bases, J lost 4 bases, and 7 bases stayed unmatched. This clonotype was sampled from an elderly woman with acute or convalescent COVID-19. The source material was peripheral blood. The rearrangement links TRBV2 to TRBJ1-4, with 7 bases lining up with TRBD1. The CDR3 nucleotides read TGTGCCAGCAGTCCTTACAGGGGCTTTAATGAAAAACTGTTTTTT. It yields the protein CASSPYRGFNEKLFF.